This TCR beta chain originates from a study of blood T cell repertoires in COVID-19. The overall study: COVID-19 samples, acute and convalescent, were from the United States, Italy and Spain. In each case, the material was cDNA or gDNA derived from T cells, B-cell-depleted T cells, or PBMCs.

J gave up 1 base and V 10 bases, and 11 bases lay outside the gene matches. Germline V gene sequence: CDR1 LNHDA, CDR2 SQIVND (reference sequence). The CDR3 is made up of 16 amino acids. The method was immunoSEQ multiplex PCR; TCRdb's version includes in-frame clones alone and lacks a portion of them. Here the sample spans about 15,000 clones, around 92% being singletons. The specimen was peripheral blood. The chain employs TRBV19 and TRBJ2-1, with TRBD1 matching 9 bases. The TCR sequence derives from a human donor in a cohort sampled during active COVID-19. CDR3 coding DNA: TGTGCCACCCTACCCACAGGGGGCGCTTCCTACAATGAGCAGTTCTTC. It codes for CATLPTGGASYNEQFF. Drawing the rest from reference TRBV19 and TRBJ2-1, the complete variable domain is DGGITQSPKYLFRKEGQNVTLSCEQNLNHDAMYWYRQDPGQGLRLIYYSQIVNDFQKGDIAEGYSVSREKKESFPLTVTSAQKNPTAFYLCATLPTGGASYNEQFFGPGTRLTVL.